Here is one T cell receptor (beta chain) with its context. The CDR3 extends over 15 amino acids. Trimming pared 2 bases from V and 2 bases from J, leaving 12 bases between. The germline V gene has CDR1 MNHNS and CDR2 SASEGT. Profiled with immunoSEQ multiplex PCR; TCRdb holds only in-frame clones, not every one. The data contain about 680,000 clones, around 73% of them singletons. This record belongs to a study of shared clonotypes between healthy human individuals. At the level of the study: The donors, two women and a few men, were aged 18 to 49.

The source is a woman aged 30 to 39 in good health. This rearrangement joins TRBV6-1 to TRBJ1-2; possible D gene TRBD1, 6 bases. The sample taken for sequencing was memory CD4+ T cells sorted from blood. Stated subset: CD45RA-negative fraction. The CDR3 loop reads CASSENGGLNYGYTF. Written as DNA, the CDR3 is TGTGCCAGCAGTGAAAATGGGGGGCTAAACTATGGCTACACCTTC.